One and the same sample provided the 15 T cell receptor beta chains below, sequenced in a study of T-cell reconstitution after alpha-beta-depleted transplantation in children. Using unique molecular identifiers, the investigators prepared the TCRbeta library. Using its own MiXCR run on the PCR reads, TCRdb lists one record per CDR3 protein. Of hundreds of thousands of distinct CDR3 sequences in the sample, 15% to 20% are singletons; the top ten hold 35% to 50%. Sequenced here: PBMCs, mostly from graft donor cells, sampled 360 days after TCRalphabeta/CD19-depleted stem cell transplant. The receptors were sampled from a male patient aged 2-15 years who had a stem cell transplant for acute lymphoblastic leukemia, so the T cells may come from the graft donor.

The V gene is TRBV9, the J gene TRBJ2-3, with D unclear. Trimming removed 0 bases at V and 4 bases at J, with 9 bases between. Germline V CDR1 and CDR2: SGDLS, YYNGEE. The CDR3 spans 14 residues. CDR3 nucleotides: TGTGCCAGCAGCGTAGCACCCCGAGCAGATACGCAGTATTTT. Translation: CASSVAPRADTQYF. Full variable domain (remainder filled in from reference TRBV9 and TRBJ2-3): DSGVTQTPKHLITATGQRVTLRCSPRSGDLSVYWYQQSLDQGLQFLIQYYNGEERAKGNILERFSAQQFPDLHSELNLSSLELGDSALYFCASSVAPRADTQYFGPGTRLTVL.

This clonotype appeared a few times. The chain joins TRBV5-1 to TRBJ2-3, with D possibly TRBD1 on 6 matching bases. The V and J ends lost 2 bases and 1 base respectively, with 23 bases between them. Germline values: CDR1 SGHRS, CDR2 YFSETQ. The CDR3 has 19 residues. The CDR3 region has the DNA TGCGCCAGCAGCTTTCTACAGGGTAGGGCGCGAGGGGGCACAGATACGCAGTATTTT. This encodes CASSFLQGRARGGTDTQYF. Looking up the rest from reference TRBV5-1 and TRBJ2-3 gives the full variable domain: KAGVTQTPRYLIKTRGQQVTLSCSPISGHRSVSWYQQTPGQGLQFLFEYFSETQRNKGNFPGRFSGRQFSNSRSEMNVSTLELGDSALYLCASSFLQGRARGGTDTQYFGPGTRLTVL.

This chain uses TRBV2 with TRBJ2-5; 9 bases line up with TRBD1. Germline V CDR1 and CDR2: SNHLY, FYNNEI. The ends lost 8 bases at V and 5 bases at J; junction bases unmatched: 6. This CDR3 has 13 amino acids. CDR3 sequence (DNA): TGTGCCAGCCGGACAGGGGTCGAGGAGACCCAGTACTTC. This gives the protein CASRTGVEETQYF.

This chain joins TRBV9 and TRBJ2-7; 7 bases are shared with TRBD2. Per germline, CDR1 SGDLS and CDR2 YYNGEE. CDR3 length: 14 amino acids. The V and J ends lost 1 base and 3 bases, in that order; junction bases with no gene match: 4. Here the CDR3 reads CASSVTSAGYEQYF. In DNA form, the CDR3 reads TGTGCCAGCAGCGTAACTAGCGCGGGCTACGAGCAGTACTTC.

This clonotype was counted at least ten times. This chain joins TRBV13 and TRBJ2-7; D gene uncertain. Trimming took off 3 bases at V and 3 bases at J, with 15 bases between the two ends. Germline lookup yields CDR1 PRHDT and CDR2 FYEKMQ (reference sequence). The CDR3 runs to 15 residues. This chain's CDR3 is CASSFSGVGNYEQYF. Written as DNA, the CDR3 is TGTGCCAGCAGCTTCAGTGGAGTTGGGAACTACGAGCAGTACTTC.

V and J are TRBV11-2 and TRBJ2-7, with 7 nucleotides matching TRBD1. Germline CDR1 reads SGHAT; CDR2 reads FQNNGV. V dropped 3 bases and J dropped 1; count of bases not matched to a gene: 18. CDR3 length: 19 amino acids. As DNA, the CDR3 is TGTGCCAGCAGCTTGGGACCCCTCGGAACAGGGGCCAAATCCTACGAGCAGTACTTC. It yields the protein CASSLGPLGTGAKSYEQYF. The variable domain in full, with the rest retrieved from reference TRBV11-2 and TRBJ2-7, is EAGVAQSPRYKIIEKRQSVAFWCNPISGHATLYWYQQILGQGPKLLIQFQNNGVVDDSQLPKDRFSAERLKGVDSTLKIQPAKLEDSAVYLCASSLGPLGTGAKSYEQYFGPGTRLTVT.

This chain joins TRBV9 and TRBJ2-3, with D hard to call. Germline CDR1 and CDR2: SGDLS and YYNGEE. With 3 bases removed from V and 9 bases from J, the gap between germline ends came to 11 bases. The CDR3 length is 12 residues. CDR3 coding DNA: TGTGCCAGCAGCGGACCCTCCCAGACGCAGTATTTT. Its translation is CASSGPSQTQYF.

This chain uses TRBV20-1 with TRBJ1-3, with D unclear. Germline V lookup: CDR1 DFQATT, CDR2 SNEGSKA (reference sequence). Between the trimmed V and J ends, which lost 6 bases and 2 bases, there was a span of 14 bases. The CDR3 loop spans 14 amino acids. CDR3 in DNA: TGCAGTGCCAGGTCGTCCGGAACTGGAAACACCATATATTTT. This encodes CSARSSGTGNTIYF.

This clonotype was picked up a small number of times. The chain employs TRBV28 and TRBJ2-4, with D maybe TRBD2 (6 bases). Germline values: CDR1 MDHEN, CDR2 SYDVKM. The length of the CDR3 is 13 residues. V gave up 6 bases and J gave up 8 bases, with 14 bases separating them. The CDR3 is CASRFGGGYIQYF. The CDR3 coding sequence is TGTGCCAGCAGGTTCGGGGGTGGGTACATTCAGTACTTC.

This clonotype came up many times. V usage is TRBV7-2 and J usage is TRBJ2-3; D call uncertain. Germline CDR1 SGHTA, CDR2 FQGNSA. CDR3 length: 13 amino acids. Between the trimmed V and J ends, which lost 4 bases and 8 bases, there was a span of 13 bases. CDR3 in amino acids: CASSSPGIGTQYF. The CDR3 DNA is TGTGCCAGCAGCTCCCCCGGAATCGGTACGCAGTATTTT. The entire variable domain, with the rest obtained from reference TRBV7-2 and TRBJ2-3, is as follows: GAGVSQSPSNKVTEKGKDVELRCDPISGHTALYWYRQSLGQGLEFLIYFQGNSAPDKSGLPSDRFSAERTGGSVSTLTIQRTQQEDSAVYLCASSSPGIGTQYFGPGTRLTVL.

The chain is built from TRBV2 and TRBJ2-5; no firm D call. Trimming took off 6 bases at V and 9 bases at J, with 20 bases between the two ends. Looked up from germline, CDR1 is SNHLY and CDR2 is FYNNEI. The CDR3 extends over 14 amino acids. The CDR3 loop is CASSNPNEQGSQYF. In nucleotides, the CDR3 is TGTGCCAGCAGCAATCCTAACGAACAAGGGTCCCAGTACTTC.

This clonotype was counted only a few times. The chain combines TRBV28 with TRBJ1-6; 9 bases align to TRBD1. Trimming at V came to 3 bases and at J to 14 bases, leaving 14 bases not matched to a gene. The CDR3 runs to 16 residues. The germline gives CDR1 MDHEN, CDR2 SYDVKM. The CDR3 sequence is CASSLQGPGQGFALHF. The CDR3 DNA is TGTGCCAGCAGTTTGCAGGGTCCGGGACAGGGTTTCGCCCTCCACTTT.

This clonotype has more than one count but fewer than ten. This chain links TRBV20-1 with TRBJ2-7; D gene uncertain. This CDR3 has 12 residues. Germline CDR1 is DFQATT and CDR2 is SNEGSKA (reference sequence). The V end lost 3 bases, the J end lost 2 bases, and 8 bases lay between the germline ends. CDR3 in amino acids: CSARTPPYEQYF. The CDR3 nucleotides are TGCAGTGCTAGGACACCCCCCTACGAGCAGTACTTC.

Ten or more counts support this clonotype. The rearrangement links TRBV28 to TRBJ1-1; unclear D gene. The germline V gene has CDR1 MDHEN and CDR2 SYDVKM. V lost 6 bases, J lost 1 base, and 15 bases lay in between. The CDR3 extends over 15 amino acids. DNA for the CDR3: TGTGCCAGCAGCCCTCTGATAGTCTGGAACACTGAAGCTTTCTTT. Amino acids: CASSPLIVWNTEAFF.

This clonotype occurred a few times. The chain is built from TRBV5-1 and TRBJ2-1; the match to TRBD1 covers 10 bases. The junction had 22 bases not matched to a gene; V was cut back by 0 bases and J by 4 bases. Per the germline V gene, CDR1 is SGHRS and CDR2 is YFSETQ. The CDR3 length is 22 residues. CDR3 in DNA: TGCGCCAGCAGCTTGGGGCGATTAGGGGACAGGGGTCGCGTAGGCTATTACAATGAGCAGTTCTTC. Translation gives CASSLGRLGDRGRVGYYNEQFF. Filled out from reference TRBV5-1 and TRBJ2-1, the complete variable domain reads KAGVTQTPRYLIKTRGQQVTLSCSPISGHRSVSWYQQTPGQGLQFLFEYFSETQRNKGNFPGRFSGRQFSNSRSEMNVSTLELGDSALYLCASSLGRLGDRGRVGYYNEQFFGPGTRLTVL.